This T cell receptor beta chain came from a study of blood T cells in healthy people across ages. Primers used in a second PCR of roughly 7 to 12 cycles were a sample-barcoded 5' primer and a J-beta primer mix. TCRdb fed the 5' RACE reads into MiXCR, producing one record per CDR3 protein. The sample includes roughly 1.6 million distinct CDR3 sequences, around 35% of them seen just once. This clonotype came up a few times. This CDR3 comprises 14 residues. Germline-derived CDR1 and CDR2 are PRHDT and FYEKMQ (reference sequence). V gave up 2 bases and J gave up 7 bases, with 12 bases separating them. This clonotype was sampled from a woman between 25 and 40 years old in good health. The sample consisted of blood. This chain connects TRBV13 to TRBJ2-1; D is unclear. The CDR3 DNA is TGTGCCAGCAGCTTACTAGGGCCTGGGAATGAGCAGTTCTTC. Its protein is CASSLLGPGNEQFF.